The sequence of this T cell receptor beta chain was determined in a study of shared clonotypes between healthy human individuals. Study conclusions and caveats: A handful of donors had around 5% of their naive CD4 clonotypes in common. Rarefaction curves obtained for sorted subsets showed sequencing incomplete despite large depth. Memory subsets generally showed smaller estimated richness than naive subsets did.

Each sorted subset replicate got 200 ng genomic DNA, 25,000 to 30,000 genomes. Profiled with immunoSEQ multiplex PCR; TCRdb holds only in-frame clones, not every one. The sample consists of a few million clones, 85% to 95% of them appearing once. The germline V gene has CDR1 SGHTA and CDR2 FQGNSA. There are 14 residues in the CDR3. V shed 4 bases, J shed 4 bases, and the junction held 3 bases outside the gene matches. This clone was found once. What it binds is not known. Other DNA sequences within the sample encode an identical CDR3. The receptor was derived from a man aged 18 to 30 in good health. Some clones in this sample may be carry-over from other donors' samples. The rearrangement uses TRBV7-2 and TRBJ2-1, with 8 bases aligning to TRBD1. Sequenced input: naive CD4+ T cells from PBMCs. The sample's subset: CD45RA+ positively selected. The CDR3 bases are TGTGCCAGCAGCTCCGACAGGGGATACAATGAGCAGTTCTTC. It yields the protein CASSSDRGYNEQFF. Full variable domain (outside the CDR3, taken from reference TRBV7-2 and TRBJ2-1): GAGVSQSPSNKVTEKGKDVELRCDPISGHTALYWYRQSLGQGLEFLIYFQGNSAPDKSGLPSDRFSAERTGGSVSTLTIQRTQQEDSAVYLCASSSDRGYNEQFFGPGTRLTVL.